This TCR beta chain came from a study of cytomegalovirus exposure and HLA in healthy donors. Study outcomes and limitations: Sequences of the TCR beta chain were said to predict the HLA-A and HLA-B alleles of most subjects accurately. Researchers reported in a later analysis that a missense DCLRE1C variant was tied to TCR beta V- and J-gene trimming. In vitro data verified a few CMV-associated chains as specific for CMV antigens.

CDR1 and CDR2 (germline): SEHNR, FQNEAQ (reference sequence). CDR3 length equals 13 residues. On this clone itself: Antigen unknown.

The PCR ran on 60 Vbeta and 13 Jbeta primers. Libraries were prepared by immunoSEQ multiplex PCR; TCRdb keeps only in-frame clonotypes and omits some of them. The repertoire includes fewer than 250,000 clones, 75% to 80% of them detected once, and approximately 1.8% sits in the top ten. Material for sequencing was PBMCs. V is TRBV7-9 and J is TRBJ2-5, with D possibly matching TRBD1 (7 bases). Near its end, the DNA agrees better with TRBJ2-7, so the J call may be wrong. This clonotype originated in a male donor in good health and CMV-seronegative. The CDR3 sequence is CASSQGGSYEQYF. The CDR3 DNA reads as TGTGCCAGCAGTCAGGGGGGTTCCTACGAGCAGTACTTC.